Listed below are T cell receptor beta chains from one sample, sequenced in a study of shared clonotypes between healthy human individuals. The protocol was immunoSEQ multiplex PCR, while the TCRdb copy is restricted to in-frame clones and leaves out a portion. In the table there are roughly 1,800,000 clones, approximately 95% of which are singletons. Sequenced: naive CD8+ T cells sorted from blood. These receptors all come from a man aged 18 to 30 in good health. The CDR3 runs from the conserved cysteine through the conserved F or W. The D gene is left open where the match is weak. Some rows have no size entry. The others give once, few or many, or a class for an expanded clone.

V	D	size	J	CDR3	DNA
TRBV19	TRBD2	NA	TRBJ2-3	CASSKGLSTDTQYF	TGTGCCAGTAGTAAGGGACTAAGCACAGATACGCAGTATTTT
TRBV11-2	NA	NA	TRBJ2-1	CASSSTPGRTYNEQFF	TGTGCCAGCAGCTCGACCCCTGGGAGGACCTACAATGAGCAGTTCTTC
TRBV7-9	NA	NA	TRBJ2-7	CASSLGDLTYEQYF	TGTGCCAGCAGCTTGGGGGACCTTACCTACGAGCAGTACTTC
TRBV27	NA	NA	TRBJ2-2	CASSPPNTGELFF	TGTGCCAGCAGTCCCCCGAACACCGGGGAGCTGTTTTTT
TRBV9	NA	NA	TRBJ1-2	CASSLGGGNYGYTF	TGTGCCAGCAGCCTGGGGGGAGGGAACTATGGCTACACCTTC
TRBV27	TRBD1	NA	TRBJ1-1	CASSPETGVNTEAFF	TGTGCCAGCAGTCCAGAGACAGGGGTGAACACTGAAGCTTTCTTT
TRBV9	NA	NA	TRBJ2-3	CASSYPPGPDTQYF	TGTGCCAGCAGCTACCCCCCAGGGCCAGATACGCAGTATTTT
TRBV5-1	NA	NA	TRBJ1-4	CASSLVPDLSFPALSEKLFF	TGCGCCAGCAGCTTGGTTCCAGACCTCTCTTTTCCAGCACTCAGCGAAAAACTGTTTTTT
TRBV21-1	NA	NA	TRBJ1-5	CASSSPQPQHF	TGTGCCAGCAGCAGCCCTCAGCCCCAGCATTTT
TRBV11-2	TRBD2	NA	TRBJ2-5	CASSFDPEGLADYQETQYF	TGTGCCAGCAGCTTTGACCCGGAGGGACTAGCGGACTATCAAGAGACCCAGTACTTC
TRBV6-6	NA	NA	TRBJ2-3	CASSYSNGRTDTQYF	TGTGCCAGCAGTTACTCGAACGGGCGTACAGATACGCAGTATTTT
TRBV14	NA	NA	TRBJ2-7	CASSHRTHYEQYF	TGTGCCAGCAGCCACAGGACTCATTACGAGCAGTACTTC
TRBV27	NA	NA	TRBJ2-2	CASSLSGAQGLNTGELFF	TGTGCCAGCAGTTTATCTGGCGCCCAGGGGCTTAACACCGGGGAGCTGTTTTTT
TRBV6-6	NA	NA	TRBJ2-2	CASSYSSVEGTGELFF	TGTGCCAGCAGTTACTCGTCGGTGGAGGGGACCGGGGAGCTGTTTTTT
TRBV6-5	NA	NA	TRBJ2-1	CASSYLGSYNEQFF	TGTGCCAGCAGTTACTTAGGTTCCTACAATGAGCAGTTCTTC
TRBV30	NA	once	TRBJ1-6	CAWTEDGSYSPLHF	TGTGCCTGGACCGAGGACGGGAGTTATTCACCCCTCCACTTT
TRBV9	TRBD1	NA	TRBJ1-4	CASSPPTGKDNEKLFF	TGTGCCAGCAGCCCTCCGACAGGGAAGGATAATGAAAAACTGTTTTTT
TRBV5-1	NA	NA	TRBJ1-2	CASSLGQSNYGYTF	TGCGCCAGCAGCTTGGGACAGTCTAACTATGGCTACACCTTC
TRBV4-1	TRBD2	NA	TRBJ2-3	CASSQVLGAGGSTDTQYF	TGCGCCAGCAGCCAAGTATTGGGAGCGGGGGGAAGCACAGATACGCAGTATTTT
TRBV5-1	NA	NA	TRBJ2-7	CASSLGWGIYEQYF	TGCGCCAGCAGCTTGGGCTGGGGAATCTACGAGCAGTACTTC
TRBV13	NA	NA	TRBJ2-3	CASSVRGGRTDTQYF	TGTGCCAGCAGTGTTAGGGGGGGCAGGACAGATACGCAGTATTTT
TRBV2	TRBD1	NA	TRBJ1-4	CASIQGGEKLFF	TGTGCCAGCATACAAGGGGGCGAAAAACTGTTTTTT
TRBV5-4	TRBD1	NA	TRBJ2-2	CASSPSGGSLGELFF	TGTGCCAGCAGCCCTTCAGGGGGATCCCTCGGGGAGCTGTTTTTT
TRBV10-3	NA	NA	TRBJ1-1	CAISESGGLNTEAFF	TGTGCCATCAGTGAGTCAGGAGGGCTGAACACTGAAGCTTTCTTT
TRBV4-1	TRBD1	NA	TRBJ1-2	CASSHGTVYGYTF	TGCGCCAGCAGCCACGGGACAGTCTATGGCTACACCTTC
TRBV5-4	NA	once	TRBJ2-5	CASSVEGEGVQETQYF	TGTGCCAGCAGCGTTGAAGGGGAGGGGGTTCAAGAGACCCAGTACTTC
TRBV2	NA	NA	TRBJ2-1	CASSESWDSRVNEQFF	TGTGCCAGCAGTGAATCTTGGGACTCACGAGTCAATGAGCAGTTCTTC
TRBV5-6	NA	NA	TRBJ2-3	CASSLDGETGTSTDTQYF	TGTGCCAGCAGCTTGGACGGGGAAACGGGTACTAGCACAGATACGCAGTATTTT
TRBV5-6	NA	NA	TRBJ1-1	CASSLGGRPAEAFF	TGTGCCAGCAGCCTGGGAGGGCGCCCCGCTGAAGCTTTCTTT
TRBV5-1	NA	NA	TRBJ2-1	CASRRRESSYNEQFF	TGCGCCAGCAGAAGGAGGGAGAGCTCCTACAATGAGCAGTTCTTC
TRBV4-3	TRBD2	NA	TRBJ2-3	CASSQEGEGLGTDTQYF	TGCGCCAGCAGCCAAGAAGGGGAGGGCCTAGGGACAGATACGCAGTATTTT
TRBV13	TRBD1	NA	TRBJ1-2	CASSGPGTGLTGYTF	TGTGCCAGCAGCGGGCCCGGGACAGGGTTAACTGGCTACACCTTC
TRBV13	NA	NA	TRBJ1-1	CASSLRRSTNTEAFF	TGTGCCAGCAGCTTACGAAGGAGCACGAACACTGAAGCTTTCTTT
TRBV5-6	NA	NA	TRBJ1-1	CASSLFGGEAFF	TGTGCCAGCAGCTTGTTTGGAGGGGAAGCTTTCTTT
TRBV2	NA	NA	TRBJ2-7	CASSGTLSYEQYF	TGTGCCAGCAGTGGGACATTATCCTACGAGCAGTACTTC
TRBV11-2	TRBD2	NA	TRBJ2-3	CASRPTSAEDTQYF	TGTGCCAGCAGGCCAACTAGCGCGGAGGATACGCAGTATTTT
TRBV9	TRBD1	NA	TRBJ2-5	CASSVDLTGGEGETQYF	TGTGCCAGCAGCGTAGACTTGACAGGGGGCGAAGGAGAGACCCAGTACTTC
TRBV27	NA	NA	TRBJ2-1	CASSLIGTRGYNEQFF	TGTGCCAGCAGTTTAATTGGGACGAGAGGGTACAATGAGCAGTTCTTC
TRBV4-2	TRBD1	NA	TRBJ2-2	CASSPTTGIGTGELFF	TGTGCCAGCAGCCCCACGACAGGGATAGGGACCGGGGAGCTGTTTTTT
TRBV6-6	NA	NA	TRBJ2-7	CASSYSQESYEQYF	TGTGCCAGCAGTTACAGCCAGGAGTCCTACGAGCAGTACTTC
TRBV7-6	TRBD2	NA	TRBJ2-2	CASSLPKGSGGDPGELFF	TGTGCCAGCAGCTTACCGAAGGGTTCGGGAGGAGACCCCGGGGAGCTGTTTTTT
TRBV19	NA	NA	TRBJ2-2	CASLGAGELFF	TGTGCCAGTCTTGGAGCCGGGGAGCTGTTTTTT
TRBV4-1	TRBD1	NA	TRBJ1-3	CASSQDPPTGAGNTIYF	TGCGCCAGCAGCCAAGATCCCCCGACAGGGGCTGGAAACACCATATATTTT
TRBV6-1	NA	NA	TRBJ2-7	CASSEVLVTSYEQYF	TGTGCCAGCAGTGAAGTGTTGGTCACCTCCTACGAGCAGTACTTC
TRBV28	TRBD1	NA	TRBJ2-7	CASRGQGWYEQYF	TGTGCCAGCAGAGGACAGGGTTGGTACGAGCAGTACTTC